Listed below are T cell receptor beta chains from one sample, sequenced in a study of T cell repertoires in cytomegalovirus infection. TCRdb ran MiXCR on the reads and lists one entry per CDR3 protein. The sample has fewer than 150,000 distinct CDR3 sequences, under 35% seen once. No antigen has been assigned to these receptors. Sequenced material: CD8+ T cells from cultured PBMCs, taken from culture after CMV antigen stimulation. These receptors all stem from a human donor in good health (CMV status not recorded). Some clones in this sample may be carry-over from other donors' samples. CDR3s include the opening cysteine and the closing phenylalanine or tryptophan.

v_gene,CDR3aa
TRBV5-6,CASSLSAPQETQYF
TRBV11-1,CASSLGLGRAHWNTEAFF
TRBV7-9,CASSLEGGRTDTQYF
TRBV7-9,CASTPGTGELNEQFF
TRBV28,CASSGDSRTGPQHF
TRBV6-5,CASSNGTPRSNEQFF
TRBV20-1,CSAPSGTGGPYEQYF
TRBV5-5,CASSFLRDSSYEQYF
TRBV4-1,CASSQDSSGNTIYF
TRBV7-2,CASSLLGVSGGGQETQYF
TRBV11-2,CASSWWGHLQSPTEAFF
TRBV6-1,CASTYGRPPKETQYF
TRBV4-1,CASSNRDRNTGELFF
TRBV5-8,CASSPGTSGVNTGELFF
TRBV28,CASSLGPSGGRSGNTIYF
TRBV28,CASSSRDYTYNEQFF
TRBV7-2,CASSFFGLGTDTQYF
TRBV6-6,CASSWGNSEQYF
TRBV7-2,CASTLSGGHYEQYF
TRBV4-2,CASSQGLGGHTEAFF
TRBV9,CASSAHRGQDYGYTF
TRBV6-6,CASSYSGNQETQYF
TRBV5-4,CASSFLAGEPAQETQYF
TRBV7-2,CASMENAGILYEQYF
TRBV7-9,CASSFGGEEGQPQHF
TRBV7-2,CASSLEGGAKTQYF
TRBV7-6,CASSDPSTDTQYF
TRBV7-9,CASSLDAVGGPNNEQFF
TRBV6-1,CASRTALDLNTEAFF